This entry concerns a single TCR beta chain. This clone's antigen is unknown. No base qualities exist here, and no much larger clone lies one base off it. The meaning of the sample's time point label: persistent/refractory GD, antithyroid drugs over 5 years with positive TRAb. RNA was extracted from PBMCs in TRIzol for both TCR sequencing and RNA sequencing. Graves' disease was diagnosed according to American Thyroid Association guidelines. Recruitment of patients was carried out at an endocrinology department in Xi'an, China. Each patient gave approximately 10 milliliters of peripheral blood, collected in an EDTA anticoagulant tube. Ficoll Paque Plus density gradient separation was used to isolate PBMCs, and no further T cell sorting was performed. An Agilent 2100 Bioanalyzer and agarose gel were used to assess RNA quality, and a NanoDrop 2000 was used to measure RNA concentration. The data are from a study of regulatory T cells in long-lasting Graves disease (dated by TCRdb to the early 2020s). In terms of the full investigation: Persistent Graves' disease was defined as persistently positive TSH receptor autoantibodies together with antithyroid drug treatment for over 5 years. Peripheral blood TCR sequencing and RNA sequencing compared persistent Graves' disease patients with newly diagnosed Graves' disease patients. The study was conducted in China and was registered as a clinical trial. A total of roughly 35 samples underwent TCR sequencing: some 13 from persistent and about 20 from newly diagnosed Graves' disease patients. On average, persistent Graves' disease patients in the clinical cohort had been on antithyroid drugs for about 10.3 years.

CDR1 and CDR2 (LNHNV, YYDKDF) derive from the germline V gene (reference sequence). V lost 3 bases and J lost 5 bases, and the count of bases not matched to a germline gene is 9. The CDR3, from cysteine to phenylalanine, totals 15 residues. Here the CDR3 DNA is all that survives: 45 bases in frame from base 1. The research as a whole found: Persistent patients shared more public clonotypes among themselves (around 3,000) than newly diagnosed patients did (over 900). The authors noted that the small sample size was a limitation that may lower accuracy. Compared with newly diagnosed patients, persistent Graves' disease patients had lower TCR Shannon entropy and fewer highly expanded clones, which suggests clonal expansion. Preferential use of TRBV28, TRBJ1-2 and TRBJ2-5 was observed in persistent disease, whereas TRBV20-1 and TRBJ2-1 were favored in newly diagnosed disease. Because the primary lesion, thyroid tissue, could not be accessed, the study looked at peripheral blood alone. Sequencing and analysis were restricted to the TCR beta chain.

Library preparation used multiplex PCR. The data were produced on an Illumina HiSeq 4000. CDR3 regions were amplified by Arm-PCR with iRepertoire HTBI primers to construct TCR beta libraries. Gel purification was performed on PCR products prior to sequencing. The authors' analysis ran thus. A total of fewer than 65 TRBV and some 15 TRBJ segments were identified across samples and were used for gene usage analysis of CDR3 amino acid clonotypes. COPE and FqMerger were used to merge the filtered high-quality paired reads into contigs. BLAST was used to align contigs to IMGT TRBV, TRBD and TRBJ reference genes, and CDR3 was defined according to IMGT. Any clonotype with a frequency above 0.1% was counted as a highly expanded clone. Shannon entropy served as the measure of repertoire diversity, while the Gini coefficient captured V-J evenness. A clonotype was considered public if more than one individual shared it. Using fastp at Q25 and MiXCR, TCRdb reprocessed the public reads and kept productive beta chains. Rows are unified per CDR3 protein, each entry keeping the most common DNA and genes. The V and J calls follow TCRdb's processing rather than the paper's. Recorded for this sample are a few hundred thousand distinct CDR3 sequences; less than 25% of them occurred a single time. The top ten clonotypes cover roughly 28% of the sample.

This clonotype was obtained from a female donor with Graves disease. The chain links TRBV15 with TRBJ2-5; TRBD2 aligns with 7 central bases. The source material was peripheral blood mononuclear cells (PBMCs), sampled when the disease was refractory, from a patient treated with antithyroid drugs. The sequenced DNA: TGTGCCACCAGCAGTCTGTTTACTAGCGAGGAGACCCAGTACTTC. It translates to CATSSLFTSEETQYF.